This T cell receptor (beta chain) is from a study of T cell changes during pregnancy in multiple sclerosis. Generated by immunoSEQ multiplex PCR, the TCRdb table keeps only in-frame clones and is missing some. The sample contains roughly 30,000 clones, about nine tenths of which appear only once. The CDR3 runs 15 residues. V gave up 8 bases and J gave up 0 bases; unmatched junction bases: 5. The germline V gene encodes CDR1 MDHEN and CDR2 SYDVKM. The chain recombines TRBV28 with TRBJ2-3; 10 bases align to TRBD2. The receptor comes from a female donor with multiple sclerosis, enrolled in a pregnancy study. The specimen was CD8+ T cells from peripheral blood mononuclear cells, collected in the second trimester of pregnancy. CDR3 nucleotides: TGTGCCAGCCGGCCGACTAGCGGGAGCACAGATACGCAGTATTTT. Protein product: CASRPTSGSTDTQYF.